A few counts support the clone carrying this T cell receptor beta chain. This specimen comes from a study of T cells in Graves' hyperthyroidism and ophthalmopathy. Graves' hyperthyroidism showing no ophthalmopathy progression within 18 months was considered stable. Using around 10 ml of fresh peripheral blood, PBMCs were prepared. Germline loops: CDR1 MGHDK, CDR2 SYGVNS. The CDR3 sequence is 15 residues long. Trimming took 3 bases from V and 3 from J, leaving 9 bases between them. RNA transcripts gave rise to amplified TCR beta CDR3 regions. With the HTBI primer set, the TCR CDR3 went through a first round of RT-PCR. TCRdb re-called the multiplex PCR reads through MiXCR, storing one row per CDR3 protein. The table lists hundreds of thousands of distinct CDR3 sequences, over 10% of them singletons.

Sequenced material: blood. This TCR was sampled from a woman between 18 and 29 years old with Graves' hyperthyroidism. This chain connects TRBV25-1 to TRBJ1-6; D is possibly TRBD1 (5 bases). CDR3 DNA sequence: TGTGCCAGCAGTGACAGGGTCGGCTATAATTCACCCCTCCACTTT. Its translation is CASSDRVGYNSPLHF.